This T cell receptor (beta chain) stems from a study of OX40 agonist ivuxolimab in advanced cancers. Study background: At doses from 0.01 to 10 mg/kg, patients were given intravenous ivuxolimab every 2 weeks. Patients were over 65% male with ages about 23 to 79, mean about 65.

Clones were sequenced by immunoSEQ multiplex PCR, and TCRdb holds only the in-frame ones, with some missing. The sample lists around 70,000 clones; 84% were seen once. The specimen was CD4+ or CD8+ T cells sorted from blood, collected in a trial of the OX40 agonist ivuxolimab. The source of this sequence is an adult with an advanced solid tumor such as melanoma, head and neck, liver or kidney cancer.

DNA for the CDR3: TGTGCCAGCAGTACCCCAGGGGGCCACGAGCAGTACTTC. Its protein product is CASSTPGGHEQYF. The V call is TRBV6-5, the J call TRBJ2-7; TRBD1 matches at 8 bases. The CDR3 extends over 13 amino acids. Germline trimming cut 5 bases from V and 5 bases from J; bases unmatched to any gene: 5. CDR1 is MNHEY and CDR2 is SVGAGI in the germline V gene.